Shown below are 7 T cell receptor beta chains from a single sample sequenced in a study of T-cell memory formation after mild COVID-19. A single record per CDR3 protein comes from TCRdb applying MiXCR to the 5' RACE reads. The data show about 430,000 distinct CDR3 sequences, around 24% seen once. What was sequenced was PBMCs or a T cell subset sorted from them (not recorded which). These receptors all come from an adult woman who had mild COVID-19 (a few samples of this study predate the infection). Cell type and time point are not known.

This clonotype was seen a few times. The chain joins TRBV9 to TRBJ1-2; unclear D gene. Germline-derived CDR1 and CDR2 are SGDLS and YYNGEE. V lost 3 bases and J lost 6, with 12 bases in between. The CDR3 spans 13 residues. The CDR3, as DNA: TGTGCCAGCAGCGACATTAGTGGAAATGGCTACACCTTC. Amino acids: CASSDISGNGYTF.

This clonotype turned up a few times. This chain connects TRBV11-3 to TRBJ2-1; TRBD2 agrees at 9 bases. Germline lookup yields CDR1 SGHNT and CDR2 YENEEA. This CDR3 is 15 amino acids long. The trim removed 4 bases at V and 4 bases at J, leaving 5 bases unmatched. The CDR3 here is CASSSPLAGYNEQFF. Here the CDR3 DNA reads TGTGCCAGCAGCTCACCCCTAGCGGGATACAATGAGCAGTTCTTC.

This sequence joins TRBV6-6 and TRBJ2-1, with TRBD1 matching 7 bases. This CDR3 is 13 amino acids long. V gave up 0 bases and J gave up 10 bases; unmatched junction bases: 3. Germline CDR1 reads MNHNY; CDR2 reads SVGAGI (reference sequence). CDR3 in DNA: TGTGCCAGCAGTTACTCCGGACAGGCGGAGCAGTTCTTC. It translates to CASSYSGQAEQFF.

The CDR3 DNA is TGCGCCAGCAGCTTGGAGGGCCCCAGCAGTTACGAGCAGTACTTC. Amino acids: CASSLEGPSSYEQYF. This sequence joins TRBV5-1 and TRBJ2-7; D gene ambiguous. CDR1 and CDR2 (germline): SGHRS, YFSETQ. The CDR3 totals 15 residues. V lost 0 bases to trimming and J lost 4 bases, with 14 bases between them.

The V call is TRBV27, the J call TRBJ2-4; D may be TRBD1 or TRBD2 (5 bases each). The germline V gene encodes CDR1 MNHEY and CDR2 SMNVEV (reference sequence). The CDR3 spans 15 residues. Trimming stripped 3 bases from V and 9 bases from J, with 18 bases between. The CDR3 DNA reads as TGTGCCAGCAGTTTGACTCCCTCAGGTGGGGGCATTCAGTACTTC. It encodes CASSLTPSGGGIQYF.

This clonotype was seen more than once but under ten times. The V call is TRBV15, the J call TRBJ2-3; D not certain. The germline CDR1 and CDR2 sequences are LNHNV and YYDKDF (reference sequence). V was trimmed by 3 bases and J by 2 bases, leaving 12 bases between them. This CDR3 has 15 residues. The CDR3 here is CATSSDVGFTDTQYF. The CDR3 DNA reads TGTGCCACCAGCAGCGACGTAGGATTCACAGATACGCAGTATTTT.

The chain employs TRBV5-1 and TRBJ2-1; TRBD2 matches at 10 bases. This CDR3 is built from 16 residues. Trimming removed 7 bases from V and 3 bases from J; junction bases left unmatched: 10. CDR1 is SGHRS, CDR2 YFSETQ, per germline. The CDR3 bases are TGCGCCAGCGCCGCCGGAGCGGGAGGGCGCTACAATGAGCAGTTCTTC. Translating it yields CASAAGAGGRYNEQFF.